This TCR beta chain was sequenced during a study of post-analysis software for immune sequencing data. Study conclusions and caveats: Patients with multiple sclerosis recorded significantly lower normalized Chao1 diversity than controls, the study found. Elevated frequency relative to controls characterized roughly five TRBV segments in patients, TRBV5-6, TRBV5-1 and TRBV20-1 among them.

About this clonotype: The target antigen is unknown.

J gave up 13 bases and V 0 bases, and 2 bases lay outside the gene matches. Per the germline V gene, CDR1 is MNHEY and CDR2 is SVGEGT. The CDR3 length is 13 residues. The TCR beta cDNA libraries contained unique molecular identifiers. TCRdb reprocessed the PCR reads with MiXCR, giving one entry per CDR3 protein. The sample yields more than 450,000 distinct CDR3 sequences, 44% seen once. The chain links TRBV6-2 or TRBV6-3 to TRBJ2-2, with 10 bases fitting TRBD1. The receptor comes from a girl between 5 and 17 years old with multiple sclerosis. The sequencing sample was made of blood. The CDR3 DNA follows: TGTGCCAGCAGTTACTCGGGACAGGGGTGGCTGTTTTTT. Its translation: CASSYSGQGWLFF.